This T cell receptor beta chain was recovered during a study of blood T cell repertoires in COVID-19. Across the study: The origin of the acute and convalescent COVID-19 samples was the United States, Italy and Spain. T cells, B-cell-depleted T cells, or PBMCs supplied cDNA or gDNA.

Germline V gene lookup returns CDR1 SEHNR and CDR2 FQNEAQ (reference sequence). V lost 5 bases and J 0 bases, leaving 11 bases between the germline ends. This CDR3 has 15 residues. Profiling relied on immunoSEQ multiplex PCR, and the TCRdb table lists in-frame clones only, not all of them. The table includes around 63,000 clones, around 81% detected once. The V and J genes are TRBV7-9 and TRBJ1-5; a weak D match, TRBD1 (6 bases). The receptor comes from a woman of 80 years or more with active or convalescent COVID-19. The sample comprised peripheral blood. CDR3 amino acids: CASSPGQNSNQPQHF. CDR3 nucleotides: TGTGCCAGCAGCCCTGGACAGAATAGCAATCAGCCCCAGCATTTT.